Shown below are 17 T cell receptor beta chains from a single sample sequenced in a study of cytomegalovirus exposure and HLA in healthy donors. Researchers ran the PCR with 60 Vbeta and 13 Jbeta primers. Sequenced by immunoSEQ multiplex PCR; TCRdb stores in-frame clones only, minus some. The sample consists of tens of thousands of clones, about 70% of them appearing once. Sequencing was performed on PBMCs. The receptor source for this set is a woman aged 45-65 years in good health and CMV-seropositive.

The chain links TRBV29-1 to TRBJ2-1; 8 bases align to TRBD1. Trimming at V came to 4 bases and at J to 3 bases, leaving 5 bases not matched to a gene. The CDR3 spans 14 residues. CDR1 is SQVTM and CDR2 is ANQGSEA in the germline V gene. The CDR3 DNA reads TGCAGCGTTGCCGGGACAGGTTTCTACAATGAGCAGTTCTTC. Translation gives CSVAGTGFYNEQFF.

The chain carries TRBV19 and TRBJ1-5, with D unclear. The CDR3 totals 14 residues. Trimming took 5 bases from V and 2 from J, leaving 10 bases between them. Germline V gene lookup returns CDR1 LNHDA and CDR2 SQIVND (reference sequence). This chain's CDR3 is CASSGFGGNQPQHF. CDR3 bases: TGTGCCAGTAGTGGTTTCGGGGGCAATCAGCCCCAGCATTTT.

The chain joins TRBV4-1 to TRBJ1-1; 12 nucleotides align to TRBD1. This CDR3 is 15 amino acids long. CDR1 MGHRA and CDR2 YSYEKL come from the germline V gene. With V trimmed by 1 base and J by 11 bases, 8 bases remained unmatched. CDR3 amino acids: CASSQGGTGGAGAFF. CDR3 DNA: TGCGCCAGCAGCCAAGGCGGGACAGGGGGCGCGGGGGCTTTCTTT.

The J gene is TRBJ1-1, the V gene TRBV30; TRBD1 agrees at 8 bases. CDR3 size: 15 residues. From germline, CDR1 is GTSNPN and CDR2 SVGIG (reference sequence). The DNA for the CDR3 is TGTGCTATTGACAGGGGTCCGTTCATGAACACTGAAGCTTTCTTT. As protein: CAIDRGPFMNTEAFF.

For the CDR3, the DNA is TGTGCCAGCAGTTTTTCGTACGGAGATCAGCCCCAGCATTTT. Its protein is CASSFSYGDQPQHF. The V gene is TRBV28, the J gene TRBJ1-5; D uncertain. The length of the CDR3 is 14 residues. V was trimmed by 3 bases and J by 5 bases, leaving 11 bases between them. The germline CDR1 and CDR2 sequences are MDHEN and SYDVKM.

The V and J genes are TRBV7-2 and TRBJ2-7; D is perhaps TRBD1 (6 bases). The germline V gene encodes CDR1 SGHTA and CDR2 FQGNSA. V was trimmed by 4 bases and J by 4 bases, leaving 11 bases between them. The length of the CDR3 is 13 residues. CDR3 loop: CASSSRDKYEQYF. Here the CDR3 DNA reads TGTGCCAGCAGCTCGAGGGACAAGTACGAGCAGTACTTC.

With respect to this clone: One end of the junction fails to match germline, which may point to a read error. The genes are TRBV4-2 and TRBJ2-1, with TRBD2 matching 10 bases. This CDR3 is 17 amino acids long. Germline V gene sequence: CDR1 LGHNA, CDR2 YNFKEQ. In DNA, the CDR3 is TGTGCCGGCAGCCAAGAGGGGGATAGCGGGGGGTACAATGAGCAGTTCTTC. It encodes CAGSQEGDSGGYNEQFF.

The V and J genes are TRBV18 and TRBJ1-3; TRBD1 is a possible D gene (5 bases). The germline CDR1 and CDR2 sequences are KGHSH and LQKENI. V was clipped by 3 bases and J by 4 bases, with 10 bases between them. The CDR3 is 14 amino acids. The CDR3, as DNA: TGTGCCAGCTCACCTGGGGCATCCGGAAACACCATATATTTT. Its protein is CASSPGASGNTIYF.

A few counts support this clone. The chain uses TRBV29-1 and TRBJ2-2; D possibly corresponds to TRBD2 (6 bases). V was pared by 5 bases and J by 1 base, with 8 bases between. The CDR3 extends over 13 amino acids. CDR1 SQVTM and CDR2 ANQGSEA come from the germline V gene. CDR3 residues: CSVRLGNTGELFF. CDR3 DNA sequence: TGCAGCGTTCGACTAGGGAACACCGGGGAGCTGTTTTTT.

This clone was counted only a few times. The chain recombines TRBV29-1 with TRBJ2-7; 10 nucleotides align to TRBD1. The V gene's germline CDR1 is SQVTM and CDR2 ANQGSEA. The CDR3 length is 14 residues. V shed 4 bases and J 5 bases; nucleotides not matched to a gene: 8. The CDR3 sequence is CSVALRDRGDEQYF. The CDR3 coding sequence is TGCAGCGTTGCCCTGAGGGACAGGGGCGACGAGCAGTACTTC.

This clone was counted once. The V gene is TRBV15, the J gene TRBJ1-4, with 8 bases aligning to TRBD1. Germline V gene data show CDR1 as LNHNV and CDR2 as YYDKDF (reference sequence). The ends lost 2 bases at V and 4 bases at J; junction bases unmatched: 3. The CDR3 length is 15 residues. The CDR3, as DNA: TGTGCCACCAGCAGAAGAACAGGGGGTAATGAAAAACTGTTTTTT. This gives the protein CATSRRTGGNEKLFF.

A note on this clone: In the same sample, other DNA sequences code for this CDR3. The chain links TRBV6-5 to TRBJ2-3; D is unresolved. Trimming cost V 4 bases and J 7 bases, with 9 bases left between them. The CDR3 is 12 residues long. The V gene's germline CDR1 is MNHEY and CDR2 SVGAGI. CDR3 sequence (DNA): TGTGCCAGCAGTTCCCAGGCACATACGCAGTATTTT. This translates into CASSSQAHTQYF.

The chain has TRBV9 and TRBJ2-3, with 10 nucleotides matching TRBD2. Germline CDR1 reads SGDLS; CDR2 reads YYNGEE. V shed 2 bases, J shed 0 bases, and the junction held 9 bases outside the gene matches. There are 18 residues in the CDR3. As DNA, the CDR3 is TGTGCCAGCAGCGTCCTCCCTAGCGGGAGAGGGAGCACAGATACGCAGTATTTT. This gives the protein CASSVLPSGRGSTDTQYF.

This clone was detected once. The chain links TRBV28 to TRBJ2-1, with 7 bases lining up with TRBD1. V dropped 7 bases and J dropped 3; count of bases not matched to a gene: 3. In germline, CDR1 is MDHEN, CDR2 SYDVKM. This CDR3 contains 13 residues. The CDR3 here is CASNRGVYNEQFF. CDR3 in DNA: TGTGCCAGCAACAGGGGCGTCTACAATGAGCAGTTCTTC.

CDR3 DNA: TGTGCCAGCAGCTTAGTCAGGGGCGCTGGCTACACCTTC. Encoded protein: CASSLVRGAGYTF. The chain carries TRBV11-3 and TRBJ1-2; TRBD1 is a possible D gene (6 bases). Deletions cut 1 base from V and 7 bases from J, with 10 bases between. Germline-derived CDR1 and CDR2 are SGHNT and YENEEA. The CDR3 has 13 residues.

This chain links TRBV28 with TRBJ2-3; perhaps TRBD2 as D (5 bases). Germline assignment: CDR1 MDHEN and CDR2 SYDVKM. The CDR3 contains 13 residues. Deletions cut 5 bases from V and 2 bases from J, with 8 bases between. The CDR3, as DNA: TGTGCCAGCAGTAGCGGCACCACAGATACGCAGTATTTT. Translation gives CASSSGTTDTQYF.

CDR3 region: CASSPTLQEKLFF. CDR3 coding DNA: TGTGCCAGCTCACCGACCCTACAGGAAAAACTGTTTTTT. V is TRBV18 and J is TRBJ1-4; unclear D gene. This CDR3 comprises 13 residues. Trimming shortened V by 3 bases and J by 8 bases, and 10 bases separated the two germline ends. Germline lookup yields CDR1 KGHSH and CDR2 LQKENI.